These T cell receptor beta chains were read from a single sample in a study of blood T cell repertoires in COVID-19. TCRdb's table, derived via immunoSEQ multiplex PCR, lists solely in-frame clones and lacks some. The table lists about 280,000 clones, approximately 86% of them singletons. Source material: peripheral blood. These receptors came from a woman aged 45-59 years who had recovered from COVID-19. Both conserved end residues are part of each CDR3.

len	v_gene	j_gene	CDR3aa
17	TRBV5-1	TRBJ2-7	CASSSPWPGKNGYEQYF
16	TRBV7-8	TRBJ1-2	CASSLVSGVWSGSYTF
14	TRBV7-9	TRBJ2-3	CASSLGQGTDTQYF
14	TRBV5-1	TRBJ1-1	CASSLEGDVTEAFF
13	TRBV6-5	TRBJ1-1	CASIRIRDTEAFF
20	TRBV7-9	TRBJ1-3	CASSTRSPTAAAIRVDTIYF
13	TRBV7-8	TRBJ1-1	CAYSEILNTEAFF
15	TRBV28	TRBJ2-1	CASSFLAGGPYEQFF
17	TRBV27	TRBJ1-3	CASSLFAGTFSGNTIYF
17	TRBV7-2	TRBJ2-4	CASSLTGTSAPKNIQYF
12	TRBV12-5	TRBJ1-6	CANDRANSPLHF
18	TRBV10-3	TRBJ2-5	CAISEILPSGGNQETQYF
15	TRBV7-6	TRBJ2-1	CASSPGQGRASEQFF
17	TRBV7-9	TRBJ2-7	CASSPGPGHNYSYEQYF
16	TRBV19	TRBJ1-3	CASTKGQGASGNTIYF
11	TRBV7-9	TRBJ1-2	CASSSGGGYTF
14	TRBV30	TRBJ1-5	CAWSEGRGFQPQHF
13	TRBV7-7	TRBJ1-1	CASSLSLRTEAFF
14	TRBV9	TRBJ2-2	CASSPSPGTGELFF
14	TRBV4-2	TRBJ2-3	CASSHTGSTDTQYF
16	TRBV15	TRBJ2-7	CATSRGGGSGHYEQYF
14	TRBV27	TRBJ2-2	CAAGRSPGTGELFF
16	TRBV7-3	TRBJ2-1	CASSLRGGRTGDEQFF
15	TRBV7-9	TRBJ2-7	CASSLGSAGFYEQYF
14	TRBV11-2	TRBJ1-1	CASSLSGGNTEAFF
13	TRBV30	TRBJ1-5	CAWSIASNQPQHF
12	TRBV7-9	TRBJ1-4	CASSLGGEGLFF
14	TRBV6-2/TRBV6-3	TRBJ2-6	CASSYRGGANVLTF
14	TRBV5-1	TRBJ2-3	CASSLAQGVFSGYF
15	TRBV9	TRBJ2-3	CASSVTGDGTDTQYF
15	TRBV28	TRBJ2-7	CASGLQGASSYEQYF
14	TRBV7-9	TRBJ1-2	CASSSPTSNYGYTF
17	TRBV5-1	TRBJ1-5	CASSPGQGIDSNQPQHF
15	TRBV11-1	TRBJ2-5	CASSTMGATAETQYF
13	TRBV7-9	TRBJ1-1	CASRSGRDTEAFF
16	TRBV28	TRBJ1-6	CASSPPGGAVGSPLHF
15	TRBV7-2	TRBJ2-3	CASSLGQGAGDTQYF
15	TRBV24-1	TRBJ2-3	CATSDPQGVEDTQYF
15	TRBV6-2/TRBV6-3	TRBJ2-4	CASSYPPLAPNIQYF
14	TRBV12-5	TRBJ1-1	CASGLWTGDTEAFF
15	TRBV5-1	TRBJ1-4	CASSLGAVSNEKLFF
14	TRBV11-2	TRBJ2-7	CASSFTGDSYEQYF
18	TRBV9	TRBJ1-2	CASSITDQNLRTGSGYTF
14	TRBV19	TRBJ2-3	CASSLQGATDTQYF
15	TRBV6-6	TRBJ1-5	CASSYERYSNQPQHF
14	TRBV10-3	TRBJ1-5	CAIKSRGEDQPQHF
15	TRBV24-1	TRBJ2-5	CATSDPREPSETQYF
14	TRBV10-3	TRBJ2-7	CAIRSGQTSYEQYF
14	TRBV10-3	TRBJ2-7	CAISGDRGSYEQYF
14	TRBV3-1/TRBV3-2	TRBJ1-2	CASSHLATRHGYTF
16	TRBV19	TRBJ2-1	CASSIMGLPSNNEQFF
16	TRBV7-8	TRBJ2-7	CASSLVMAGGKREQYF
15	TRBV7-2	TRBJ2-3	CASSKTSDKVDTQYF
14	TRBV6-5	TRBJ1-2	CASRSGTGTYGYTF
13	TRBV7-2	TRBJ1-1	CASKFSGDTEAFF
17	TRBV4-3	TRBJ1-4	CASSQEPGTGPNEKLFF
14	TRBV6-4	TRBJ2-3	CASSDRDYTDTQYF